The 25 T cell receptor beta chains below were found in one sample sequenced in a study of blood T cell repertoires in COVID-19. Here immunoSEQ multiplex PCR was the method, and the copy in TCRdb shows in-frame clones only, minus some. The sample lists 65,000 to 95,000 clones; about three quarters were seen once. What was sequenced was peripheral blood. These receptors all come from a man aged 50 to 59 with active or convalescent COVID-19.

In the case of this clone: The sample contains more than one DNA sequence encoding this CDR3. The genes are TRBV18 and TRBJ2-5; TRBD2 aligns across 12 bases. This CDR3 has 16 residues. Trimming cost V 3 bases and J 2 bases; bases outside gene matches: 4. The germline V gene has CDR1 KGHSH and CDR2 LQKENI. CDR3 bases: TGTGCCAGCTCACCTCGCCTAGCGGGGGGGCAAGAGACCCAGTACTTC. Protein sequence: CASSPRLAGGQETQYF.

The CDR3 sequence is CASSRTVGGAGELFF. In DNA, the CDR3 is TGTGCCAGCAGTAGGACGGTCGGGGGGGCCGGGGAGCTGTTTTTT. The chain recombines TRBV6-5 with TRBJ2-2; 8 bases align to TRBD2. Per germline, CDR1 MNHEY and CDR2 SVGAGI. The ends lost 5 bases at V and 6 bases at J; junction bases unmatched: 8. The CDR3 covers 15 residues.

The chain joins TRBV7-8 to TRBJ1-5; D not resolved. The CDR3 consists of 16 residues. The ends were cut back, 1 base at V and 2 bases at J, with 12 bases in the middle. Germline CDR1 and CDR2: SGHVS and FQNEAQ. CDR3 protein: CASSLVAMEGNQPQHF. CDR3 nucleotide sequence: TGTGCCAGCAGCTTAGTGGCAATGGAGGGCAATCAGCCCCAGCATTTT.

The table lists this clone with a few counts. The genes are TRBV9 and TRBJ1-2; the D gene is possibly TRBD1 (6 bases). The CDR3 contains 14 residues. Trimming pared 3 bases from V and 0 bases from J, leaving 9 bases between. Germline assignment: CDR1 SGDLS and CDR2 YYNGEE. This CDR3 is CASSAWTANYGYTF. The CDR3 DNA is TGTGCCAGCAGCGCCTGGACAGCTAACTATGGCTACACCTTC.

This clone was counted only a few times. The chain uses TRBV2 and TRBJ2-3, with 8 bases identical to TRBD2. The CDR3 consists of 15 residues. CDR1 and CDR2 (germline): SNHLY, FYNNEI. Trimming cost V 2 bases and J 2 bases; bases outside gene matches: 3. This CDR3 is CASSEFGGVTDTQYF. CDR3 sequence (DNA): TGTGCCAGCAGTGAATTCGGGGGGGTCACAGATACGCAGTATTTT.

Here the CDR3 reads CASHRGGSTDTQYF. CDR3 nucleotide sequence: TGTGCCAGTCACCGGGGGGGGAGCACAGATACGCAGTATTTT. The chain combines TRBV19 with TRBJ2-3, with 8 bases matching TRBD2. Trimming took 8 bases from V and 0 from J; bases not matched to a gene: 4. This CDR3 has 14 residues. Germline V gene lookup returns CDR1 LNHDA and CDR2 SQIVND (reference sequence).

The sample holds one count of this clone. The rearrangement joins TRBV11-2 to TRBJ2-5; D perhaps matches TRBD1 (6 bases). Germline CDR1 SGHAT, CDR2 FQNNGV. V gave up 5 bases and J gave up 4 bases, with 23 bases separating them. The CDR3 spans 17 residues. Here the CDR3 reads CASSDAHRALGGETQYF. The CDR3 DNA follows: TGTGCCAGCAGCGATGCCCACCGGGCCCTAGGGGGAGAGACCCAGTACTTC.

V usage is TRBV5-5 and J usage is TRBJ2-2; D ambiguous. Germline values: CDR1 SGHKS, CDR2 YYEKEE (reference sequence). There are 16 residues in the CDR3. Between the trimmed V and J ends, which lost 4 bases and 0 bases, there was a span of 13 bases. CDR3 sequence: CASSRRGEANTGELFF. In DNA form, the CDR3 reads TGTGCCAGCAGCCGCCGAGGAGAGGCGAACACCGGGGAGCTGTTTTTT.

The chain recombines TRBV9 with TRBJ1-1, with D maybe TRBD1 (5 bases). V was shortened by 0 bases and J by 1 base, with 13 bases between the two germline ends. CDR3 length: 16 residues. CDR1 SGDLS and CDR2 YYNGEE come from the germline V gene. In nucleotides, the CDR3 is TGTGCCAGCAGCGTAGGAATGGGGCAGGGGAACACTGAAGCTTTCTTT. It is translated as CASSVGMGQGNTEAFF.

This clone was picked up a small number of times. The CDR3 reads CAWGLLAASSYEQYF. DNA for the CDR3: TGTGCCTGGGGACTACTAGCGGCTAGCTCCTACGAGCAGTACTTC. The J gene is TRBJ2-7, the V gene TRBV30; TRBD2 matches 8 bases. J lost 0 bases, V lost 5 bases, and 9 bases had no gene match. The CDR3 is made up of 15 amino acids. Germline V CDR1 and CDR2: GTSNPN, SVGIG (reference sequence).

In this sample, this clone turned up once. The CDR3 DNA follows: TGTGCCACCAGTGGCCTGTCGGGGACAGGGGCCACAGATACGCAGTATTTT. It encodes CATSGLSGTGATDTQYF. This chain joins TRBV24-1 and TRBJ2-3; 10 bases match TRBD1. The CDR3 extends over 17 amino acids. Germline loops: CDR1 KGHDR, CDR2 SFDVKD. The ends lost 5 bases at V and 2 bases at J; junction bases unmatched: 9.

This clone was counted many times. This rearrangement joins TRBV2 to TRBJ2-7, with D possibly TRBD1 on 6 matching bases. This CDR3 spans 15 amino acids. V lost 2 bases, J lost 6 bases, and 17 bases lay in between. Per the germline V gene, CDR1 is SNHLY and CDR2 is FYNNEI. CDR3 DNA sequence: TGTGCCAGCAGTGAAACAGGGCCAGGGTTGGGCGAGCAGTACTTC. Translated, it gives CASSETGPGLGEQYF.

The V call is TRBV5-5, the J call TRBJ1-2; D perhaps matches TRBD1 (6 bases). V was clipped by 4 bases and J by 5 bases, with 18 bases between them. Germline V gene sequence: CDR1 SGHKS, CDR2 YYEKEE (reference sequence). This CDR3 region has 15 residues. The CDR3 DNA reads TGTGCCAGCAGCCCCGATACGAGGGGGACGTATGGCTACACCTTC. Encoded protein: CASSPDTRGTYGYTF.

The chain recombines TRBV7-3 with TRBJ2-1; 8 nucleotides align to TRBD2. Germline V lookup: CDR1 SGHTA, CDR2 FQGTGA. This CDR3 contains 15 residues. Germline trimming cut 1 base from V and 6 bases from J; bases unmatched to any gene: 5. CDR3 loop: CASSLMASGSNEQFF. The CDR3 DNA reads as TGTGCCAGCAGCTTAATGGCTAGCGGGTCCAATGAGCAGTTCTTC.

This sequence joins TRBV6-2 or TRBV6-3 and TRBJ2-5, with TRBD2 as a possible D gene (6 bases). Trimming took 3 bases from V and 5 from J, leaving 16 bases between them. This CDR3 is built from 15 residues. From germline, CDR1 is MNHEY and CDR2 SVGEGT. DNA for the CDR3: TGTGCCAGCAGTTATCCGGCGGGGCCGAAGGAGACCCAGTACTTC. Its translation: CASSYPAGPKETQYF.

The rearrangement joins TRBV27 to TRBJ2-1; a weak D match, TRBD1 (5 bases). Germline V lookup: CDR1 MNHEY, CDR2 SMNVEV (reference sequence). This CDR3 is 12 amino acids long. Trimming cost V 4 bases and J 9 bases, with 10 bases left between them. This CDR3 reads CASSSTGREQFF. As DNA, the CDR3 is TGTGCCAGCAGTTCTACAGGCCGTGAGCAGTTCTTC.

The chain joins TRBV13 to TRBJ1-2; 12 bases are a match to TRBD1. This CDR3 is built from 17 residues. J gave up 1 base and V 1 base, and 4 bases lay outside the gene matches. Germline V gene lookup returns CDR1 PRHDT and CDR2 FYEKMQ (reference sequence). CDR3 bases: TGTGCCAGCAGCTTAGACGGGACAGGGGGCCGTAACTATGGCTACACCTTC. This translates into CASSLDGTGGRNYGYTF.

J is TRBJ1-5 and V is TRBV5-6; TRBD1 matches 8 bases. Germline CDR1 and CDR2: SGHDT and YYEEEE. With V trimmed by 2 bases and J by 3 bases, 4 bases remained unmatched. The CDR3 runs 15 residues. The CDR3 DNA follows: TGTGCCAGCAGCTTCTCGGACAGGGTCAATCAGCCCCAGCATTTT. Its protein product is CASSFSDRVNQPQHF.

The chain carries TRBV27 and TRBJ2-7; D may be TRBD1 (6 bases). Germline V lookup: CDR1 MNHEY, CDR2 SMNVEV (reference sequence). This CDR3 contains 16 residues. The ends were cut back, 4 bases at V and 1 base at J, with 17 bases in the middle. As DNA, the CDR3 is TGTGCCAGCAGTTATACGACAGGAGGCCGTTCCTACGAGCAGTACTTC. Translation gives CASSYTTGGRSYEQYF.

This clone was found once. The genes are TRBV19 and TRBJ1-5; TRBD1 agrees at 8 bases. The germline gives CDR1 LNHDA, CDR2 SQIVND (reference sequence). Trimming took 4 bases from V and 6 from J; bases not matched to a gene: 8. This CDR3 region has 15 residues. The CDR3 nucleotides are TGTGCCAGTAGTACTCCCAGGGGGCCCGGTCAGCCCCAGCATTTT. This encodes CASSTPRGPGQPQHF.

The chain combines TRBV12-5 with TRBJ2-7; 14 bases match TRBD2. The ends lost 1 base at V and 5 bases at J; junction bases unmatched: 4. CDR3 size: 16 residues. CDR1 LGHNT and CDR2 FRNRAP come from the germline V gene. CDR3 residues: CASGLGLAGGRDEQYF. CDR3 DNA: TGTGCTAGTGGTTTGGGACTAGCGGGGGGGAGAGACGAGCAGTACTTC.

The chain uses TRBV9 and TRBJ1-1; maybe TRBD1 (6 bases). V was pared by 0 bases and J by 8 bases, with 17 bases between. The CDR3 has 15 amino acids. Germline assignment: CDR1 SGDLS and CDR2 YYNGEE. The CDR3 DNA reads as TGTGCCAGCAGCGTAGACCTAGGGGGATACGGCGAAGCTTTCTTT. This translates into CASSVDLGGYGEAFF.

V usage is TRBV11-3 and J usage is TRBJ2-5, with 8 bases lining up with TRBD2. Trimming cost V 11 bases and J 5 bases; bases outside gene matches: 10. The CDR3 has 13 amino acids. Germline CDR1 reads SGHNT; CDR2 reads YENEEA. The CDR3 reads CAHLRGGWETQYF. The DNA of the CDR3 is TGTGCCCACTTACGGGGGGGCTGGGAGACCCAGTACTTC.

The chain employs TRBV6-5 and TRBJ2-1, with 7 bases fitting TRBD2. J was trimmed by 3 bases and V by 0 bases; bases with no gene match: 5. In germline, CDR1 is MNHEY, CDR2 SVGAGI. The CDR3 is made up of 16 amino acids. CDR3 sequence (DNA): TGTGCCAGCAGTTACTCGGCTAGCGGAATCTACAATGAGCAGTTCTTC. It specifies CASSYSASGIYNEQFF.

CDR3 region: CATSDFFRGQGEQFF. DNA for the CDR3: TGTGCCACCAGTGATTTCTTCAGGGGGCAAGGTGAGCAGTTCTTC. V is TRBV24-1 and J is TRBJ2-1, with 8 bases fitting TRBD1. CDR1 is KGHDR, CDR2 SFDVKD, per germline. This CDR3 has 15 residues. The V segment lost 1 base and the J segment 9 bases; nucleotides outside the gene matches: 7.